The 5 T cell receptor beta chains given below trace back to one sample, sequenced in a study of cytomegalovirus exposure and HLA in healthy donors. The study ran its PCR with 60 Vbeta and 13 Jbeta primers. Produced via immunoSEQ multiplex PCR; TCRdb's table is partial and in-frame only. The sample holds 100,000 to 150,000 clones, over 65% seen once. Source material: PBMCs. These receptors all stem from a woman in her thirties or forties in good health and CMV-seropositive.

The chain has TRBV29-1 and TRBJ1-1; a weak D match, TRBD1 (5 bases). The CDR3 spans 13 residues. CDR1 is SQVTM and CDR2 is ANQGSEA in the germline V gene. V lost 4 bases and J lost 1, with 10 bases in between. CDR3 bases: TGCAGCGTTGCGGGTCAGGGGAACACTGAAGCTTTCTTT. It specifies CSVAGQGNTEAFF.

Written as DNA, the CDR3 is TGTGCCAGCAGTCGACCTGAGGTTGGAGAAGCTTTCTTT. It specifies CASSRPEVGEAFF. The chain couples TRBV6-5 to TRBJ1-1; D uncertain. Looked up from germline, CDR1 is MNHEY and CDR2 is SVGAGI. The CDR3 runs 13 residues. Trimming removed 5 bases from V and 8 bases from J, with 15 bases in between.

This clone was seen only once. CDR3 region: CASSLVVAGLAYEQYF. The CDR3 DNA reads TGTGCCAGCAGCTTAGTCGTAGCGGGTCTGGCCTACGAGCAGTACTTC. V is TRBV7-8 and J is TRBJ2-7, with TRBD2 matching over 7 bases. The CDR3 has 16 amino acids. The J segment lost 2 bases and the V segment lost 1 base, leaving 8 bases of the junction unmatched. Germline values: CDR1 SGHVS, CDR2 FQNEAQ.

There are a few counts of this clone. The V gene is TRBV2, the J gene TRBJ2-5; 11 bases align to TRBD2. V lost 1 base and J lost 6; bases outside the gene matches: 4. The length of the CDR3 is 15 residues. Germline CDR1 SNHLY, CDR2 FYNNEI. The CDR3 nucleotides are TGTGCCAGCAGTGAAGGTAGCGGGGGGGCGAAGACCCAGTACTTC. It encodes CASSEGSGGAKTQYF. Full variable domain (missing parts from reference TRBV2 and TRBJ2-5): EPEVTQTPSHQVTQMGQEVILRCVPISNHLYFYWYRQILGQKVEFLVSFYNNEISEKSEIFDDQFSVERPDGSNFTLKIRSTKLEDSAMYFCASSEGSGGAKTQYFGPGTRLLVL.

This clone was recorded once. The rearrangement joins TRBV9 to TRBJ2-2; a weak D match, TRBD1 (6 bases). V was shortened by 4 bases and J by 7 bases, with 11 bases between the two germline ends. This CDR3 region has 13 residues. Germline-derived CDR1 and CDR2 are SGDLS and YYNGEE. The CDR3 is CASSPRQDGELFF. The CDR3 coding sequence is TGTGCCAGCAGCCCCCGACAGGACGGGGAGCTGTTTTTT. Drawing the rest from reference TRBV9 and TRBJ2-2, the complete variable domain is DSGVTQTPKHLITATGQRVTLRCSPRSGDLSVYWYQQSLDQGLQFLIQYYNGEERAKGNILERFSAQQFPDLHSELNLSSLELGDSALYFCASSPRQDGELFFGEGSRLTVL.